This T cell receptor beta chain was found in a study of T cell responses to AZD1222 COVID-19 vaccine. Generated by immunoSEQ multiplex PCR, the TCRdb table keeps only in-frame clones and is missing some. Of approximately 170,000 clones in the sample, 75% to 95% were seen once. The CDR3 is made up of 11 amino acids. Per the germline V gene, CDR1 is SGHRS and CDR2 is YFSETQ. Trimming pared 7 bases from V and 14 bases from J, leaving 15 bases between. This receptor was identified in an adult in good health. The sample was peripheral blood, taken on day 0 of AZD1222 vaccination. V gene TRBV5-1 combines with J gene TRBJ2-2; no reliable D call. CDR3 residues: CASSSDGRLFF. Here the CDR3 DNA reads TGCGCCAGCTCCAGCGACGGACGACTGTTTTTT.